This T cell receptor (beta chain) is from a study of cytotoxic CD8 clonotypes in ibrutinib-treated CLL. On the study more broadly: The samples contained a few hundred thousand productive templates on average. They also contained an average of about 90,000 productive rearrangements.

Some clones are missing from TCRdb's copy, which holds only in-frame ones; the method was immunoSEQ multiplex PCR. The sample lists under 200,000 clones; under 90% were seen once. From germline, CDR1 is SGHVS and CDR2 FNYEAQ. V gave up 3 bases and J gave up 2 bases, with 11 bases separating them. The CDR3 extends over 14 amino acids. Concerning this clone: Antigen specificity is unknown.

General study points: Public clonotypes, rarely seen, contracted or held steady on treatment. The clonality went up when patients responded to ibrutinib and dropped back toward baseline at progression.

This TCR was sampled from a human donor with chronic lymphocytic leukemia. The chain uses TRBV7-6 and TRBJ2-7, with D perhaps being TRBD1 or TRBD2 (5 bases each). The source was PBMCs, collected after 24 months of ibrutinib treatment. The chain's CDR3 is CASSFRDGTYEQYF. Here the CDR3 DNA reads TGTGCCAGCAGCTTCCGGGACGGAACCTACGAGCAGTACTTC.